Each of the 6 T cell receptor beta chains below was sequenced from the same sample in a study of blood T cell repertoires in COVID-19. Sequencing used immunoSEQ multiplex PCR; TCRdb keeps in-frame clones, though not all of them. The sample contains over 85,000 clones, 91% of which appear only once. Sequencing input: peripheral blood. These receptor sequences come from a human donor with active COVID-19. The donor label of this sample is uncertain.

The chain combines TRBV27 with TRBJ2-1, with TRBD1 as a possible D gene (5 bases). This CDR3 contains 16 residues. Germline lookup yields CDR1 MNHEY and CDR2 SMNVEV (reference sequence). Deletions cut 2 bases from V and 5 bases from J, with 16 bases between. The DNA of the CDR3 is TGTGCCAGCAGTTTAATCTGGGGTGTAGGGGACAATGAGCAGTTCTTC. Translation: CASSLIWGVGDNEQFF.

The rearrangement uses TRBV20-1 and TRBJ2-1; D uncertain. Germline V gene data show CDR1 as DFQATT and CDR2 as SNEGSKA (reference sequence). The CDR3 contains 16 residues. V lost 3 bases and J 0 bases, leaving 15 bases between the germline ends. In DNA, the CDR3 is TGCAGTGCTAGTCAACCCCCCGCGGCCTCCTACAATGAGCAGTTCTTC. Its translation: CSASQPPAASYNEQFF.

This clone showed up just once. The chain is built from TRBV4-1 and TRBJ1-4; TRBD1 matches at 8 bases. Germline loops: CDR1 MGHRA, CDR2 YSYEKL. The CDR3 is made up of 17 amino acids. With 2 bases clipped from V and 0 bases from J, the junction kept 5 bases outside the gene matches. The CDR3 region has the DNA TGCGCCAGCAGCCAACTATGGGACAGGTCAACTAATGAAAAACTGTTTTTT. Its translation is CASSQLWDRSTNEKLFF.

This chain connects TRBV3-1 (or the pseudogene TRBV3-2) to TRBJ1-1; tentative D call: TRBD1 (5 bases). The CDR3 spans 12 residues. The V and J ends lost 5 bases and 4 bases respectively, with 8 bases between them. Germline assignment: CDR1 LGHDT and CDR2 YNNKEL (reference sequence). The CDR3: CASSRGTTEAFF. The DNA of the CDR3 is TGTGCCAGCAGCAGGGGAACCACTGAAGCTTTCTTT.

This clone was found once. V is TRBV19 and J is TRBJ2-4; 11 bases are a match to TRBD2. This CDR3 region has 15 residues. CDR1 LNHDA and CDR2 SQIVND come from the germline V gene (reference sequence). V was clipped by 1 base and J by 8 bases; unmatched bases: 4. The CDR3 sequence: CASSIVPGLADIQYF. CDR3 sequence (DNA): TGTGCCAGTAGTATAGTCCCGGGACTAGCGGACATTCAGTACTTC.

The gene calls are TRBV7-9 and TRBJ1-1; TRBD1 matches 9 bases. CDR3 length: 15 residues. V trimming: 6 bases; J trimming: 5 bases; junction bases outside the gene matches: 10. Germline V CDR1 and CDR2: SEHNR, FQNEAQ (reference sequence). The CDR3 DNA reads as TGTGCCAGCAGTTACCCGGGACAGGGTGGAACTGAAGCTTTCTTT. Protein product: CASSYPGQGGTEAFF.